The rows below give T cell receptor beta chains drawn from one sample of a study of cytomegalovirus exposure and HLA in healthy donors. TCRdb's table, derived via immunoSEQ multiplex PCR, lists solely in-frame clones and lacks some. The sample holds 200,000 or so clones; roughly 84% are singletons and the top ten take over 0.2%. The material sequenced was PBMCs. All receptors come from a girl less than two years old in good health and CMV-seronegative. The CDR3 runs from the conserved cysteine through the conserved F or W. Each record gives: J gene, clone size, V gene, D gene, CDR3 protein, CDR3 DNA. D genes are given only for firm matches. Size values are once, few and many counts, or a class for expanded clones, and some rows have none.

TRBJ1-5 - TRBV11-2 TRBD1 CASSLGGTGLQPQHF TGTGCCAGCAGCTTGGGGGGGACAGGATTGCAGCCCCAGCATTTT
TRBJ2-7 - TRBV29-1 - CSVVGQPSYEQYF TGCAGCGTTGTGGGACAACCTTCCTACGAGCAGTACTTC
TRBJ2-1 - TRBV7-3 - CASSPTYSDNEQFF TGTGCCAGCAGCCCCACCTACTCTGACAATGAGCAGTTCTTC
TRBJ2-6 - TRBV7-8 - CASSLGGAGANVLTF TGTGCCAGCAGTCTAGGGGGGGCTGGGGCCAACGTCCTGACTTTC
TRBJ2-5 - TRBV18 TRBD1 CASSLGQGTETQYF TGTGCCAGCTCATTGGGACAGGGAACAGAGACCCAGTACTTC
TRBJ2-1 - TRBV30 - CAWSRGGSNEQFF TGTGCCTGGAGCAGGGGCGGGAGCAATGAGCAGTTCTTC
TRBJ1-1 - TRBV6-5 - CASSPSYPEAFF TGTGCCAGCAGCCCTTCCTATCCAGAAGCTTTCTTT
TRBJ2-5 - TRBV15 TRBD2 CATRGLAGGRETQYF TGTGCCACCAGGGGTCTAGCGGGAGGACGAGAGACCCAGTACTTC
TRBJ2-5 once TRBV11-3 TRBD1 CASSAGTGGETQYF TGTGCCAGCAGCGCCGGGACAGGGGGGGAGACCCAGTACTTC
TRBJ2-1 - TRBV4-2 - CASSPHRGSGNEQFF TGTGCCAGCAGCCCTCATCGGGGGAGCGGCAATGAGCAGTTCTTC
TRBJ1-2 - TRBV9 - CASSVRGGRGSPNYGYTF TGTGCCAGCAGCGTAAGGGGCGGCAGGGGTTCGCCCAACTATGGCTACACCTTC
TRBJ2-5 - TRBV5-1 - CASSFQQGPETQYF TGCGCCAGCAGCTTTCAACAGGGCCCGGAGACCCAGTACTTC
TRBJ2-7 - TRBV4-1 TRBD2 CASSRGGLSYEQYF TGCGCCAGCAGCCGGGGGGGACTCTCCTACGAGCAGTACTTC
TRBJ2-7 - TRBV27 TRBD2 CASKRGGPRDEQYF TGTGCCAGCAAACGGGGGGGTCCGAGGGACGAGCAGTACTTC
TRBJ2-1 once TRBV7-3 TRBD2 CASSTGLAGGPGNEQFF TGTGCCAGCAGCACGGGACTAGCGGGAGGGCCTGGGAATGAGCAGTTCTTC
TRBJ1-1 - TRBV11-2 - CASSPANGGDTEAFF TGTGCCAGCAGCCCCGCGAATGGGGGGGACACTGAAGCTTTCTTT
TRBJ2-7 - TRBV7-9 - CSSSSVHYEQYF TGTTCCAGCAGCTCGGTGCATTACGAGCAGTACTTC
TRBJ2-1 once TRBV9 TRBD2 CASSPRLAGRGNQFF TGTGCCAGCAGCCCACGACTAGCGGGGCGGGGTAACCAGTTCTTC
TRBJ1-1 - TRBV30 - CAWSKTGGTEAFF TGTGCCTGGAGTAAGACAGGAGGTACTGAAGCTTTCTTT
TRBJ2-3 - TRBV4-3 TRBD2 CASSQAGLAGGIPTDTQYF TGCGCCAGCAGCCAAGCAGGCCTAGCGGGAGGCATCCCCACAGATACGCAGTATTTT
TRBJ2-1 - TRBV4-1 TRBD2 CASSRTSRTYNEQFF TGCGCCAGCAGCCGGACTAGCCGCACCTACAATGAGCAGTTCTTC
TRBJ2-1 - TRBV27 TRBD1 CASRPLGTGDNEQFF TGTGCCAGCAGACCCCTTGGGACAGGCGACAATGAGCAGTTCTTC
TRBJ2-3 - TRBV5-1 TRBD2 CASRRLAGHTDTQYF TGCGCCAGCAGGCGCCTAGCGGGGCACACAGATACGCAGTATTTT
TRBJ2-1 - TRBV19 - CASSIILDNEQFF TGTGCCAGTAGTATAATCCTAGACAATGAGCAGTTCTTC
TRBJ2-2 - TRBV15 - CATSRVRAGTGELFF TGTGCCACCAGCAGAGTCCGGGCGGGAACCGGGGAGCTGTTTTTT
TRBJ2-7 - TRBV7-6 TRBD2 CASSLVPGLASEQYF TGTGCCAGCAGCTTAGTTCCGGGACTAGCGTCCGAGCAGTACTTC
TRBJ1-2 - TRBV27 TRBD1 CASTKAGGNYGYTF TGTGCCAGCACTAAGGCAGGGGGTAACTATGGCTACACCTTC
TRBJ2-1 - TRBV15 - CATSKRRDNEQFF TGTGCCACCAGCAAACGTCGAGACAATGAGCAGTTCTTC
TRBJ1-4 - TRBV2 - CASRVQVAFEKLFF TGTGCCAGCAGGGTACAGGTGGCTTTTGAAAAACTGTTTTTT
TRBJ2-3 - TRBV29-1 TRBD2 CSVDTLAGDPSTDTQYF TGCAGCGTTGATACACTAGCGGGGGACCCTAGCACAGATACGCAGTATTTT
TRBJ1-2 - TRBV5-1 - CASSLVTAGYGYTF TGCGCCAGCAGCTTGGTGACGGCGGGCTATGGCTACACCTTC
TRBJ2-1 - TRBV11-3 TRBD2 CASSFHSGTQFNEQFF TGTGCCAGCAGCTTTCATAGCGGGACCCAATTCAATGAGCAGTTCTTC
TRBJ1-4 - TRBV7-9 - CASSLEGQFNEKLFF TGTGCCAGCAGCTTAGAAGGACAGTTTAATGAAAAACTGTTTTTT
TRBJ1-4 - TRBV30 - CAWSVLLLGEKLFF TGTGCCTGGAGTGTACTTCTTTTGGGCGAAAAACTGTTTTTT
TRBJ2-2 - TRBV27 TRBD2 CASKKLFLAGVEGGELFF TGTGCCAGCAAGAAGTTATTTCTAGCGGGAGTCGAGGGCGGGGAGCTGTTTTTT
TRBJ1-6 - TRBV7-7 - CASSLGLKDRHNSPLHF TGTGCTAGCAGCTTAGGGCTGAAGGACAGACATAATTCACCCCTCCACTTT
TRBJ2-3 - TRBV27 TRBD1 CASSLTGVWADTQYF TGTGCCAGCAGCCTGACAGGGGTTTGGGCAGATACGCAGTATTTT
TRBJ2-7 - TRBV9 TRBD1 CASSAQLDRGKDEQYF TGTGCCAGCAGCGCACAACTTGACAGGGGTAAGGACGAGCAGTACTTC
TRBJ2-7 - TRBV2 - CASSVAQARTLNEQYF TGTGCCAGCAGTGTAGCACAGGCCAGGACCCTTAACGAGCAGTACTTC
TRBJ2-7 once TRBV30 TRBD1 CAWGPQGYEQYF TGTGCCTGGGGCCCACAGGGGTACGAGCAGTACTTC
TRBJ1-2 - TRBV7-3 TRBD1 CASSSATGDGYTF TGTGCCAGCAGCTCGGCAACAGGGGACGGCTACACCTTC
TRBJ2-3 - TRBV7-7 - CASSLAPGTDTQYF TGTGCTAGCAGCTTAGCTCCAGGCACAGATACGCAGTATTTT
TRBJ2-3 - TRBV27 TRBD1 CASSHIYRDSKGNTQYF TGTGCCAGCAGTCACATATACCGGGACAGTAAGGGAAATACGCAGTATTTT
TRBJ1-5 - TRBV19 - CASSIDLGGYSNQPQHF TGTGCCAGTAGTATAGATCTTGGAGGGTATAGCAATCAGCCCCAGCATTTT
TRBJ2-5 few TRBV7-2 TRBD2 CASRPRLAGNQETQYF TGTGCCAGCAGACCAAGGCTAGCGGGAAACCAAGAGACCCAGTACTTC
TRBJ2-7 - TRBV4-2 TRBD2 CASSPRGVSSGRAYEQYF TGTGCCAGCAGCCCCCGGGGCGTATCTAGCGGGAGGGCCTACGAGCAGTACTTC
TRBJ2-7 few TRBV29-1 - CSVGGALMYEQYF TGCAGCGTTGGAGGCGCTTTGATGTACGAGCAGTACTTC
TRBJ2-1 - TRBV2 TRBD2 CASRSAGGNNEQFF TGTGCCAGCCGATCGGCCGGGGGGAACAATGAGCAGTTCTTC
TRBJ1-4 once TRBV5-4 - CASSLGRNEKLFF TGTGCCAGCAGCTTGGGTAGAAATGAAAAACTGTTTTTT
TRBJ2-1 - TRBV5-4 TRBD2 CASSSGTGYNEQFF TGTGCCAGCAGCAGCGGGACTGGTTACAATGAGCAGTTCTTC
TRBJ2-5 once TRBV10-2 - CASSPGRLQETQYF TGCGCCAGCAGTCCCGGACGACTACAAGAGACCCAGTACTTC